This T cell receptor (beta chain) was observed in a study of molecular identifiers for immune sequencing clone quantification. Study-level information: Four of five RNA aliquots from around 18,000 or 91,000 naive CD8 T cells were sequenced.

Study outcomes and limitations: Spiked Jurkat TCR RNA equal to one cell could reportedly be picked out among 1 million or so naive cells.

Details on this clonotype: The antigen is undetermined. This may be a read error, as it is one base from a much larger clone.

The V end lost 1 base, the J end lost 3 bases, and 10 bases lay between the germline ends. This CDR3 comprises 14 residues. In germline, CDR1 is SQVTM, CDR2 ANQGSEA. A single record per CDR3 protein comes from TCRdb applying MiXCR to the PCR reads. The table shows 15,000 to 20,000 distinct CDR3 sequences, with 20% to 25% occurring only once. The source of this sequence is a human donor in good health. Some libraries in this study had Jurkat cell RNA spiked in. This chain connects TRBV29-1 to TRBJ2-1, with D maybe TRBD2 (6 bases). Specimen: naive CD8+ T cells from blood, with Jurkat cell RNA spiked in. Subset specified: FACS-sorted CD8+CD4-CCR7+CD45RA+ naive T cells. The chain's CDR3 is CSVEGTSSYNEQFF. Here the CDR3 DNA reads TGCAGCGTTGAAGGTACTAGCAGCTACAATGAGCAGTTCTTC.